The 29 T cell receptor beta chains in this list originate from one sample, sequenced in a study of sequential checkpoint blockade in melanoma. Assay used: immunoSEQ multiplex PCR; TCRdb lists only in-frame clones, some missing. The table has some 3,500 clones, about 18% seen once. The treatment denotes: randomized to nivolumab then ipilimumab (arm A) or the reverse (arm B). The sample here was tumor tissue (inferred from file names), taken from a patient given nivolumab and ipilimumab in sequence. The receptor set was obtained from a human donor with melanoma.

The CDR3 is CASSEQGQGYNEQFF. CDR3 DNA: TGTGCCAGCAGTGAGCAGGGACAGGGATACAATGAGCAGTTCTTC. This chain uses TRBV25-1 with TRBJ2-1; 9 bases are shared with TRBD1. Unmatched junction bases numbered 4, after V lost 3 bases and J lost 4 bases. The CDR3 has 15 amino acids. CDR1 is MGHDK and CDR2 is SYGVNS in the germline V gene.

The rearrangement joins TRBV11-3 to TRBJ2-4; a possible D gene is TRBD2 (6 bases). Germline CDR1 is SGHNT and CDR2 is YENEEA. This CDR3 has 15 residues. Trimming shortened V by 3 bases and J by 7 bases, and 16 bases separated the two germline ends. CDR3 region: CASSLMIGGANIQYF. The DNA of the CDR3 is TGTGCCAGCAGCTTGATGATCGGCGGGGCTAACATTCAGTACTTC. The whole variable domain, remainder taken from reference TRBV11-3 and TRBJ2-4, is EAGVVQSPRYKIIEKKQPVAFWCNPISGHNTLYWYLQNLGQGPELLIRYENEEAVDDSQLPKDRFSAERLKGVDSTLKIQPAELGDSAVYLCASSLMIGGANIQYFGAGTRLSVL.

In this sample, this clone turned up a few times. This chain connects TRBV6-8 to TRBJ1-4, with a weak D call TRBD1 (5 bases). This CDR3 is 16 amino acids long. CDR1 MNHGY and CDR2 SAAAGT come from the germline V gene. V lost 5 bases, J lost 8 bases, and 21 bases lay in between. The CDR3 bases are TGTGCCAGCAGTCCCACCACAACCTCCCGGGGGGAAAAACTGTTTTTT. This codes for CASSPTTTSRGEKLFF.

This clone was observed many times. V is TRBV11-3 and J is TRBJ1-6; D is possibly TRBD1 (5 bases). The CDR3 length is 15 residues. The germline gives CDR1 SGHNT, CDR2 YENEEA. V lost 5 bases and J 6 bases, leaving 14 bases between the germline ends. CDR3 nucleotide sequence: TGTGCCAGCAGCCTTTTATGGCAGGGTAATTCACCCCTCCACTTT. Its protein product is CASSLLWQGNSPLHF.

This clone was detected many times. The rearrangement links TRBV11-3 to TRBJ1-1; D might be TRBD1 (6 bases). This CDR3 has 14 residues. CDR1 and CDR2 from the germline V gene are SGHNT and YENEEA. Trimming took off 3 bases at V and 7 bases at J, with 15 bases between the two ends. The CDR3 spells CASSLVGGQNEAFF. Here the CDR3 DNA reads TGTGCCAGCAGCTTGGTCGGGGGGCAGAATGAAGCTTTCTTT.

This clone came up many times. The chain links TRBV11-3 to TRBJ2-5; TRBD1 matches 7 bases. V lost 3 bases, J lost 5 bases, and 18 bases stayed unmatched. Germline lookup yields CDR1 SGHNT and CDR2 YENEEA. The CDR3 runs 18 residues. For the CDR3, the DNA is TGTGCCAGCAGCTTGGTAGAGACAGGGTTCCTCCTGGGGGAGACCCAGTACTTC. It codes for CASSLVETGFLLGETQYF.

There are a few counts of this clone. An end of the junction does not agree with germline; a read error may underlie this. The CDR3 DNA reads as TGTGCCAGTAGGACGACCCAAGGGACCCAGTACTTC. It yields the protein CASRTTQGTQYF. The chain combines TRBV19 with TRBJ2-5; D remains unclear. This CDR3 spans 12 amino acids. Germline CDR1 LNHDA, CDR2 SQIVND (reference sequence). Drawing the rest from reference TRBV19 and TRBJ2-5, the complete variable domain is DGGITQSPKYLFRKEGQNVTLSCEQNLNHDAMYWYRQDPGQGLRLIYYSQIVNDFQKGDIAEGYSVSREKKESFPLTVTSAQKNPTAFYLCASRTTQGTQYFGPGTRLLVL.

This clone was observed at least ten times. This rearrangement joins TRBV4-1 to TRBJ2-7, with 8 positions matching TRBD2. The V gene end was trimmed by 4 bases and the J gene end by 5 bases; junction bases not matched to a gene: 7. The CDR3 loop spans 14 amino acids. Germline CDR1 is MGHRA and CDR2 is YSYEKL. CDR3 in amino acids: CASSRSGSNDEQYF. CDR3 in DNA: TGCGCCAGCAGCCGCAGCGGGAGTAACGACGAGCAGTACTTC.

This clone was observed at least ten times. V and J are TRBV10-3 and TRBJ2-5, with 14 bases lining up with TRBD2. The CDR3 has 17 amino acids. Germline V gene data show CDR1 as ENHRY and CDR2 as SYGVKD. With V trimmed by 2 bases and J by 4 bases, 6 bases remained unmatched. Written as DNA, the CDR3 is TGTGCCATCAGTGAGGGGGGACTAGCGGGAGTGAGAGAGACCCAGTACTTC. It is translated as CAISEGGLAGVRETQYF.

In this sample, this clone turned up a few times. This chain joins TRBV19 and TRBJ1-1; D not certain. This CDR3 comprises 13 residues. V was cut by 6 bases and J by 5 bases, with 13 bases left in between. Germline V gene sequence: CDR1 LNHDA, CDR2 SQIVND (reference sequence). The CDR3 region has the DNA TGTGCCAGTAGCTATACCGGGGATACTGAAGCTTTCTTT. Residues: CASSYTGDTEAFF.

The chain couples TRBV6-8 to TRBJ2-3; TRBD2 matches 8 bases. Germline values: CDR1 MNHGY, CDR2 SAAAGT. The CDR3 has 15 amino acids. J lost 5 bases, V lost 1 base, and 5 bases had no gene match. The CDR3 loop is CASSYYGLAGDTQYF. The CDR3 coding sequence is TGTGCCAGCAGTTACTACGGGCTAGCGGGAGATACGCAGTATTTT.

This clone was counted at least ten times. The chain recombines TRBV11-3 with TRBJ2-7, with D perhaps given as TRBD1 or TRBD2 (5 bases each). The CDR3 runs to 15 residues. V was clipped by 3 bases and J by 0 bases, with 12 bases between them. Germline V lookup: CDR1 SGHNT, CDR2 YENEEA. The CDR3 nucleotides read TGTGCCAGCAGCTTTTGGGACGGGGCCTCCTACGAGCAGTACTTC. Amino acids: CASSFWDGASYEQYF.

The CDR3 DNA reads as TGTGCCAGCTCGATTTTGACCGGGACAGGGGATGAAAAACTGTTTTTT. Residues: CASSILTGTGDEKLFF. The chain employs TRBV18 and TRBJ1-4, with 10 bases lining up with TRBD1. Germline loops: CDR1 KGHSH, CDR2 LQKENI. The ends lost 6 bases at V and 6 bases at J; junction bases unmatched: 10. CDR3 length: 16 amino acids.

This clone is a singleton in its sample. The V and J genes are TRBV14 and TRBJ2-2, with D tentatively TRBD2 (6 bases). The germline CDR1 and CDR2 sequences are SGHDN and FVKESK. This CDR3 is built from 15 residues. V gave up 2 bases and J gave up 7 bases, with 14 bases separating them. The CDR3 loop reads CASSQFPGLLGELFF. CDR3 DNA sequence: TGTGCCAGCAGCCAATTCCCGGGACTTCTCGGGGAGCTGTTTTTT.

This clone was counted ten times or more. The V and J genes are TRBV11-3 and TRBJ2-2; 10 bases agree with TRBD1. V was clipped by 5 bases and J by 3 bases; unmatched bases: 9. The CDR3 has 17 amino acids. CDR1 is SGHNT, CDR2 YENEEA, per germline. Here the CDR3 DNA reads TGTGCCAGCAGCCAAGTAATGGGACAGGGGTACACCGGGGAGCTGTTTTTT. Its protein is CASSQVMGQGYTGELFF.

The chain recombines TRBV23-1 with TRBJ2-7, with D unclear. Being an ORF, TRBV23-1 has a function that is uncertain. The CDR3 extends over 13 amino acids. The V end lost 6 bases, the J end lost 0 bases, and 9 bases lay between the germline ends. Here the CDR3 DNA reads TGCGCCAGCAGCCACACGCACTCCTACGAGCAGTACTTC. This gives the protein CASSHTHSYEQYF.

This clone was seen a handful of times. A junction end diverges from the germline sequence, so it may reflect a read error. CDR3 coding DNA: TGTGCTAGCAGCTTCTTCGGGGACGATACGCAGTATTTT. Encoded protein: CASSFFGDDTQYF. The chain couples TRBV7-2 to TRBJ2-3; D could derive from TRBD1 or TRBD2 (5 bases each). This CDR3 spans 13 amino acids. From germline, CDR1 is SGHTA and CDR2 FQGNSA.

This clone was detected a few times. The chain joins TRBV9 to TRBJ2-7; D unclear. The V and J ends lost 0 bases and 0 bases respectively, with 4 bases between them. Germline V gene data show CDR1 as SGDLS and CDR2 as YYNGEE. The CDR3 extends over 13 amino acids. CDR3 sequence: CASSVGFSYEQYF. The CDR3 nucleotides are TGTGCCAGCAGCGTAGGCTTCTCCTACGAGCAGTACTTC.

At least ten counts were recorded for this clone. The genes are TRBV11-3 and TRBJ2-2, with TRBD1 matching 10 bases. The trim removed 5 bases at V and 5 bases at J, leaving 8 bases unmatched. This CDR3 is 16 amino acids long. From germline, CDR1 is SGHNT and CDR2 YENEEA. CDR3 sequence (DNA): TGTGCCAGCAGCGCGACAGGGGGCGCGGGGACCGGGGAGCTGTTTTTT. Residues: CASSATGGAGTGELFF. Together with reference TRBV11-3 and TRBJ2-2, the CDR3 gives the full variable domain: EAGVVQSPRYKIIEKKQPVAFWCNPISGHNTLYWYLQNLGQGPELLIRYENEEAVDDSQLPKDRFSAERLKGVDSTLKIQPAELGDSAVYLCASSATGGAGTGELFFGEGSRLTVL.

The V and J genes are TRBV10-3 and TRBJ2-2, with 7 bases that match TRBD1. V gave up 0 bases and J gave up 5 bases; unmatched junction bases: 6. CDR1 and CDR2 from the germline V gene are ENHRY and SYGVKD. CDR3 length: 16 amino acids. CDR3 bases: TGTGCCATCAGTGAGTCGTACAGGGGACGGACCGGGGAGCTGTTTTTT. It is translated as CAISESYRGRTGELFF.

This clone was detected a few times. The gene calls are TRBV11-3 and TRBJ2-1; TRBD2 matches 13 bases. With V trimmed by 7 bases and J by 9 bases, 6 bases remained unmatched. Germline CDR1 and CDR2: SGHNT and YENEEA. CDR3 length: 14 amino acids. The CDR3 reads CASTTSGGAGEQFF. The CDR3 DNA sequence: TGTGCCAGCACTACTAGCGGGGGGGCCGGTGAGCAGTTCTTC.

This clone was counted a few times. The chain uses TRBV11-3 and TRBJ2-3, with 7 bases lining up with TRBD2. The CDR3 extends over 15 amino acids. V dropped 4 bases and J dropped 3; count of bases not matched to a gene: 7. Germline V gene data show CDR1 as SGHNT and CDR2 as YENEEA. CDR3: CASSSWAGDTDTQYF. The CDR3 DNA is TGTGCCAGCAGCTCCTGGGCGGGAGATACAGATACGCAGTATTTT.

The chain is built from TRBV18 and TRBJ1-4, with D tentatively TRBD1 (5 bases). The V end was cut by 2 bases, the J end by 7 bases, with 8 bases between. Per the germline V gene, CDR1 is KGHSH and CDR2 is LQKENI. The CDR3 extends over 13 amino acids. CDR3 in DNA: TGTGCCAGCTCACCAGTAGGGACTGAAAAACTGTTTTTT. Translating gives CASSPVGTEKLFF.

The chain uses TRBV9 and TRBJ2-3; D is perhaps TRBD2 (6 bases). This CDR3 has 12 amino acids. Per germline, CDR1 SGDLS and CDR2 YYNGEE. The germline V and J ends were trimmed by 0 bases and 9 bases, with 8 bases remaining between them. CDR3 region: CASSVVEGTQYF. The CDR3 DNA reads TGTGCCAGCAGCGTAGTGGAGGGGACGCAGTATTTT.

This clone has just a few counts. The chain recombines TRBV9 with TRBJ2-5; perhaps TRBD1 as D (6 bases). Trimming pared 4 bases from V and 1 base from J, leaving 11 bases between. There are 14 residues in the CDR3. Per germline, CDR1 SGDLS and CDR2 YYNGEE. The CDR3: CASSPPDSQETQYF. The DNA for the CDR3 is TGTGCCAGCAGCCCCCCGGACAGCCAAGAGACCCAGTACTTC.

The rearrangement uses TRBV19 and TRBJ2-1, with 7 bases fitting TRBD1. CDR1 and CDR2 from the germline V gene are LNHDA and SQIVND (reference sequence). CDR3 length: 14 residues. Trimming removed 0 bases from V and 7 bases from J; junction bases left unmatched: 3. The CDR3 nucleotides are TGTGCCAGTAGTATAGATCAACAGGGGAATGAGCAGTTCTTC. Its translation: CASSIDQQGNEQFF.

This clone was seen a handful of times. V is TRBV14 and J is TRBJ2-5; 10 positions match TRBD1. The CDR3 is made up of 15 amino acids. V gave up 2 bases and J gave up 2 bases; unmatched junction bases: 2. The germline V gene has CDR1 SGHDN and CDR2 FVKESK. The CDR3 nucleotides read TGTGCCAGCAGCCAATGGGACAGGGGACAAGAGACCCAGTACTTC. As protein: CASSQWDRGQETQYF.

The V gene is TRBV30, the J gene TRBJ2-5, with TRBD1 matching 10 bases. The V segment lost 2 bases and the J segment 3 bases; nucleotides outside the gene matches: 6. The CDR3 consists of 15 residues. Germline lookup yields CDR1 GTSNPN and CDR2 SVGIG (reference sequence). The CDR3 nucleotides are TGTGCCTGGAGTAACCCGACAGGGGGCGAAGAGACCCAGTACTTC. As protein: CAWSNPTGGEETQYF.

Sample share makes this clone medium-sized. As DNA, the CDR3 is TGTGCCAGCAGTTTATCCGGGGATGAGACCCAGTACTTC. This sequence encodes CASSLSGDETQYF. The rearrangement links TRBV28 to TRBJ2-5; D is perhaps TRBD2 (5 bases). The CDR3 covers 13 residues. Germline V gives CDR1 MDHEN, CDR2 SYDVKM. V was trimmed by 1 base and J by 5 bases, leaving 8 bases between them.